The source of this TCR beta chain is a study of cytomegalovirus exposure and HLA in healthy donors. Study-wide findings and caveats: In an earlier analysis, in under 700 donors, most V segments appeared productive either ~87% or ~30% of the time. With later analysis, a missense DCLRE1C variant became linked to TCR beta V- and J-gene trimming. The study listed 150 to 200 cytomegalovirus-associated TCR beta chains. Over 15,000 TCR beta sequences were associated with HLA alleles at 0.05 false discovery rate in a later analysis.

Vbeta (60) and Jbeta (13) primers were used in the PCR. TCRdb's table, derived via immunoSEQ multiplex PCR, lists solely in-frame clones and lacks some. Found here are 75,000 to 90,000 clones, more than 65% of them singletons; the top ten hold 11%. The ends lost 2 bases at V and 1 base at J; junction bases unmatched: 4. The CDR3 has 16 residues. Germline V gives CDR1 SEHNR, CDR2 FQNEAQ (reference sequence). To note about this clone: The antigen is not known.

The chain uses TRBV7-9 and TRBJ2-2; TRBD1 matches 7 bases. The sequencing input was PBMCs. The clonotype originates from a woman in her thirties or forties in good health and CMV-seropositive. The CDR3 is CASSLSRDRNTGELFF. CDR3 nucleotides: TGTGCCAGCAGCTTAAGCCGGGACAGGAACACCGGGGAGCTGTTTTTT.